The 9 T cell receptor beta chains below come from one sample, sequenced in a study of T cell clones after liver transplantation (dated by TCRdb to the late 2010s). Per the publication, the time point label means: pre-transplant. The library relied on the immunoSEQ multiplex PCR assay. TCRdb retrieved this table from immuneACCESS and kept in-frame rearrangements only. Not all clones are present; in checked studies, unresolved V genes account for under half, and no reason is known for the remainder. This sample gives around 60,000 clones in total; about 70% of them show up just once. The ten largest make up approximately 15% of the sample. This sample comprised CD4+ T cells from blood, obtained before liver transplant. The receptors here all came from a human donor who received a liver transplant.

The CDR3 coding sequence is TGTGCCAGCAGTTTAGGTAGTCCGGTAACCCAGTACTTC. Translated: CASSLGSPVTQYF. The J gene is TRBJ2-5, the V gene TRBV28; D gene uncertain. The length of the CDR3 is 13 residues. The V end lost 2 bases, the J end lost 8 bases, and 12 bases lay between the germline ends. Germline assignment: CDR1 MDHEN and CDR2 SYDVKM.

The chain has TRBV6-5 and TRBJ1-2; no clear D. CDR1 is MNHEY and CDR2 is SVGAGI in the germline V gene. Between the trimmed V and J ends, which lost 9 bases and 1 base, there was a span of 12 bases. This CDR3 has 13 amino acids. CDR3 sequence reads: CASRRAVNYGYTF. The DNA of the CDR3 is TGTGCCAGTCGGAGGGCAGTTAACTATGGCTACACCTTC.

The CDR3: CASSAGGSPIGTLHF. The CDR3 bases are TGTGCCAGCAGCGCAGGGGGCTCCCCCATTGGAACCCTCCACTTT. V usage is TRBV6-6 and J usage is TRBJ1-6; 8 bases match TRBD1. CDR1 MNHNY and CDR2 SVGAGI come from the germline V gene (reference sequence). This CDR3 spans 15 amino acids. The junction had 15 bases not matched to a gene; V was cut back by 6 bases and J by 14 bases.

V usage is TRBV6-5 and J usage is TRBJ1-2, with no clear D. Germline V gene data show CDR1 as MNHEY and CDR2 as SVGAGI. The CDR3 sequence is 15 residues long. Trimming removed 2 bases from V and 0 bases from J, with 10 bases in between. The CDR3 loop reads CASSYTGSANYGYTF. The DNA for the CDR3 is TGTGCCAGCAGTTACACCGGTTCGGCTAACTATGGCTACACCTTC.

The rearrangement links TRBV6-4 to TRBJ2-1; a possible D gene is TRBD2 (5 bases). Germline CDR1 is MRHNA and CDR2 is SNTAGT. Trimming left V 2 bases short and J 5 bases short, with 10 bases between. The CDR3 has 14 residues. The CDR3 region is CASSDTSGNNEQFF. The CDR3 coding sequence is TGTGCCAGCAGTGACACGAGCGGTAACAATGAGCAGTTCTTC.

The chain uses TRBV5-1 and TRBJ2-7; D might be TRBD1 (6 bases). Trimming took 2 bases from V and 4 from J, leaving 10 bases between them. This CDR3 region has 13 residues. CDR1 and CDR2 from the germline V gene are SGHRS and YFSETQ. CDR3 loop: CASSLQGLYEQYF. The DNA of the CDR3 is TGCGCCAGCAGCTTACAGGGCCTATACGAGCAGTACTTC.

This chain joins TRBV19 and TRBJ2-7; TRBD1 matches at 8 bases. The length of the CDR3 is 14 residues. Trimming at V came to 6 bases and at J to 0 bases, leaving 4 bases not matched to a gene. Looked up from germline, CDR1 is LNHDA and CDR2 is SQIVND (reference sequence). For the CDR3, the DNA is TGTGCCAGTAGCACAGGGGGGATCTCCTACGAGCAGTACTTC. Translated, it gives CASSTGGISYEQYF. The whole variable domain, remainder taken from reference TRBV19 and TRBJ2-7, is DGGITQSPKYLFRKEGQNVTLSCEQNLNHDAMYWYRQDPGQGLRLIYYSQIVNDFQKGDIAEGYSVSREKKESFPLTVTSAQKNPTAFYLCASSTGGISYEQYFGPGTRLTVT.

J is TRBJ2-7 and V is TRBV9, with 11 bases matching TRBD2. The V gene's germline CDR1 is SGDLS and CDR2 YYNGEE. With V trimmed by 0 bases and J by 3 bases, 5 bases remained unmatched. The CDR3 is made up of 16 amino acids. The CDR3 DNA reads TGTGCCAGCAGCGTAGCTAGCGGGGGGACAATCTACGAGCAGTACTTC. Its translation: CASSVASGGTIYEQYF.

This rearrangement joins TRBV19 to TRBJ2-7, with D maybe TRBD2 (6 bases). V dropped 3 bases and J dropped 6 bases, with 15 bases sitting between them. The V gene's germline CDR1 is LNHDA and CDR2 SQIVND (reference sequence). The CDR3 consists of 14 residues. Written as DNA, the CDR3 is TGTGCCAGTAGTATCTCCCGGGGAGGAGGCGAGCAGTACTTC. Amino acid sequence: CASSISRGGGEQYF.